The source of this T cell receptor (beta chain) is a study of human T cells and chemical hapten exposure. Time point given: pre-sensitization, week 0. Described treatment: therapeutic diphenylcyclopropenone sensitization with weekly scalp DPC. Using its own MiXCR run on the RACE reads, TCRdb lists one record per CDR3 protein. The data hold some 330,000 distinct CDR3 sequences, with 4.5% to 7% observed a single time. Germline CDR1 SGHTA, CDR2 FQGNSA. Germline trimming cut 5 bases from V and 8 bases from J; bases unmatched to any gene: 23. This CDR3 has 18 residues. This clonotype originated in a woman aged 18-29 years with alopecia areata. Some clones in this sample may be carry-over from other donors' samples. V and J are TRBV7-2 and TRBJ1-2; 7 bases align to TRBD1. Sequenced here: whole blood, sampled in connection with sensitization to the hapten diphenylcyclopropenone (DPC). This CDR3 reads CASSLPGGGGADMYGYTF. The CDR3 nucleotides read TGTGCCAGCAGCCTACCTGGGGGAGGGGGCGCTGATATGTACGGCTACACCTTC.